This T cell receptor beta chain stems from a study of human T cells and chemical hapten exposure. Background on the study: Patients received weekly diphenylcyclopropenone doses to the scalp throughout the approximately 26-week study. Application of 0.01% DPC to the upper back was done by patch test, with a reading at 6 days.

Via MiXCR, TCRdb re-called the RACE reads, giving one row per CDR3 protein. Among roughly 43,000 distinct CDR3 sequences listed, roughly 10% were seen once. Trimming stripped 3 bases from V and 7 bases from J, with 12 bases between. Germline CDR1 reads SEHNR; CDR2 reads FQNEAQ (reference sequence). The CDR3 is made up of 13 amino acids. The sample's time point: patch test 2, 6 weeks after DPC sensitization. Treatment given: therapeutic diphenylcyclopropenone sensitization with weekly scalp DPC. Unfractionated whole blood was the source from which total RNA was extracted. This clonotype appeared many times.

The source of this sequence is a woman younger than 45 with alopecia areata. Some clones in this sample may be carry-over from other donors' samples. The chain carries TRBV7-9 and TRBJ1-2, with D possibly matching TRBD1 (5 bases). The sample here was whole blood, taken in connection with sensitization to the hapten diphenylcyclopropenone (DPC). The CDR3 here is CASSLGESGGYTF. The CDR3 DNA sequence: TGTGCCAGCAGCTTGGGGGAAAGTGGTGGCTACACCTTC.